The 19 T cell receptor beta chains listed next were all sequenced from one sample in a study of blood T cell repertoires in COVID-19. Assay: immunoSEQ multiplex PCR; the TCRdb copy retains only in-frame clones and omits some. The sample has 300,000 to 450,000 clones; around 89% are singletons. The sample taken for sequencing was PBMCs or T cells enriched from blood (not recorded which). These receptors were taken from a woman aged 18-29 years who had recovered from COVID-19.

The rearrangement uses TRBV10-3 and TRBJ1-6; 7 positions agree with TRBD1. With 10 bases clipped from V and 7 bases from J, the junction kept 7 bases outside the gene matches. CDR3 length: 13 residues. The germline gives CDR1 ENHRY, CDR2 SYGVKD. This chain's CDR3 is CASRQGGNSPLHF. DNA for the CDR3: TGTGCCAGCCGACAGGGTGGAAATTCACCCCTCCACTTT.

The chain links TRBV5-1 to TRBJ2-5; 9 bases map to TRBD1. The CDR3 covers 14 residues. Germline V lookup: CDR1 SGHRS, CDR2 YFSETQ. After removal of 5 bases from V and 2 bases from J, the junction contained 4 bases not matched to a gene. CDR3 DNA: TGCGCCAGCAGGCCAGGACAGGGGCAAGAGACCCAGTACTTC. It codes for CASRPGQGQETQYF.

For the CDR3, the DNA is TGTGCCAGCAGCTTATCAGGGGGCGGGTGGAACTATGGCTACACCTTC. This encodes CASSLSGGGWNYGYTF. This chain links TRBV5-4 with TRBJ1-2; 8 bases match TRBD1. This CDR3 comprises 16 residues. In germline, CDR1 is SGHNT, CDR2 YYREEE (reference sequence). V lost 2 bases to trimming and J lost 2 bases; unmatched junction nucleotides: 8.

J is TRBJ2-1 and V is TRBV11-3, with D possibly matching TRBD2 (5 bases). The CDR3 runs to 16 residues. V was trimmed by 3 bases and J by 4 bases, leaving 16 bases between them. The germline V gene encodes CDR1 SGHNT and CDR2 YENEEA. In nucleotides, the CDR3 is TGTGCCAGCAGCTTGATGGCCGACCGGGGATACAATGAGCAGTTCTTC. This gives the protein CASSLMADRGYNEQFF. The entire variable domain, with the rest obtained from reference TRBV11-3 and TRBJ2-1, is as follows: EAGVVQSPRYKIIEKKQPVAFWCNPISGHNTLYWYLQNLGQGPELLIRYENEEAVDDSQLPKDRFSAERLKGVDSTLKIQPAELGDSAVYLCASSLMADRGYNEQFFGPGTRLTVL.

The rearrangement uses TRBV11-2 and TRBJ2-1; possibly TRBD2 for D (6 bases). Germline loops: CDR1 SGHAT, CDR2 FQNNGV. This CDR3 has 14 residues. Deletions cut 1 base from V and 5 bases from J, with 9 bases between. The chain's CDR3 is CASSLGTKNNEQFF. The CDR3 DNA reads TGTGCCAGCAGCTTAGGGACTAAAAACAATGAGCAGTTCTTC.

The chain carries TRBV18 and TRBJ1-1, with 7 bases fitting TRBD1. Germline V gives CDR1 KGHSH, CDR2 LQKENI. The CDR3 sequence is 15 residues long. The V segment lost 1 base and the J segment 1 base; nucleotides outside the gene matches: 3. The CDR3 bases are TGTGCCAGCTCACCACAAGGGACAGAGAACACTGAAGCTTTCTTT. Protein: CASSPQGTENTEAFF.

This rearrangement joins TRBV4-1 to TRBJ1-2; TRBD1 agrees at 9 bases. Looked up from germline, CDR1 is MGHRA and CDR2 is YSYEKL. The V and J ends lost 0 bases and 4 bases, in that order; junction bases with no gene match: 9. The CDR3 sequence is 17 residues long. The CDR3 protein is CASSQEGRTGESYGYTF. In DNA, the CDR3 is TGCGCCAGCAGCCAAGAAGGTAGGACAGGGGAGAGCTATGGCTACACCTTC.

This clone was counted only a few times. The sample carries other DNA sequences with the same CDR3. The V and J genes are TRBV15 and TRBJ2-3; no definite D call. The CDR3 extends over 12 amino acids. Germline lookup yields CDR1 LNHNV and CDR2 YYDKDF (reference sequence). V was pared by 0 bases and J by 6 bases, with 4 bases between. The CDR3 region is CATSRDQDTQYF. In DNA, the CDR3 is TGTGCCACCAGCAGAGATCAGGATACGCAGTATTTT.

The chain carries TRBV11-2 and TRBJ1-1, with D perhaps matching TRBD1 (6 bases). V shed 2 bases and J shed 6 bases, with 13 bases lying between them. The germline gives CDR1 SGHAT, CDR2 FQNNGV. CDR3 length: 14 amino acids. DNA of the CDR3: TGTGCCAGCAGCTTATTACACAGGGCGGCTGAAGCTTTCTTT. Residues: CASSLLHRAAEAFF.

The rearrangement uses TRBV10-3 and TRBJ1-5; tentatively, D is TRBD1 (6 bases). V lost 7 bases and J lost 0, with 13 bases in between. The CDR3 contains 15 residues. Germline V gene data show CDR1 as ENHRY and CDR2 as SYGVKD. DNA for the CDR3: TGTGCCATCAAGGCTAACAGGGATAGCAATCAGCCCCAGCATTTT. This gives the protein CAIKANRDSNQPQHF.

The chain joins TRBV12-3 or TRBV12-4 to TRBJ1-1, with a possible D match to TRBD1 (6 bases). The CDR3 has 13 amino acids. Between the trimmed V and J ends, which lost 3 bases and 6 bases, there was a span of 11 bases. The CDR3 is CASSFGGPPEAFF. CDR3 in DNA: TGTGCCAGCAGTTTCGGGGGGCCCCCTGAAGCTTTCTTT.

This clone was picked up one time. Different DNA sequences within this sample yield the same CDR3. The rearrangement links TRBV18 to TRBJ1-5; D is possibly TRBD1 (6 bases). Trimming cost V 4 bases and J 4 bases, with 11 bases left between them. The CDR3 length is 14 residues. Germline values: CDR1 KGHSH, CDR2 LQKENI. The CDR3 nucleotides read TGTGCCAGCTCACAGGGGGTGTCGAATCAGCCCCAGCATTTT. Translating it yields CASSQGVSNQPQHF.

V gene TRBV27 combines with J gene TRBJ1-4; the D gene is possibly TRBD1 (5 bases). Trimming pared 5 bases from V and 6 bases from J, leaving 22 bases between. Per germline, CDR1 MNHEY and CDR2 SMNVEV (reference sequence). This CDR3 is built from 17 residues. The CDR3 coding sequence is TGTGCCAGCAGTCGCACCTCCTCAAGGGGAAGTCATGAAAAACTGTTTTTT. Encoded protein: CASSRTSSRGSHEKLFF.

The chain employs TRBV2 and TRBJ1-3; 9 nucleotides agree with TRBD1. Germline V gene sequence: CDR1 SNHLY, CDR2 FYNNEI. V shed 2 bases, J shed 0 bases, and the junction held 8 bases outside the gene matches. The CDR3 is 18 amino acids. The CDR3 reads CASSERRGQGPSGNTIYF. As DNA, the CDR3 is TGTGCCAGCAGTGAAAGGAGGGGACAGGGCCCCTCTGGAAACACCATATATTTT. Full variable domain (rest looked up from reference TRBV2 and TRBJ1-3): EPEVTQTPSHQVTQMGQEVILRCVPISNHLYFYWYRQILGQKVEFLVSFYNNEISEKSEIFDDQFSVERPDGSNFTLKIRSTKLEDSAMYFCASSERRGQGPSGNTIYFGEGSWLTVV.

The V call is TRBV5-6, the J call TRBJ1-6; TRBD1 might be the D (6 bases). Trimming removed 1 base from V and 9 bases from J, with 14 bases in between. CDR1 and CDR2 from the germline V gene are SGHDT and YYEEEE. The CDR3 has 15 amino acids. DNA of the CDR3: TGTGCCAGCAGCTTGAGAACAGGGCTAATTTCACCCCTCCACTTT. This gives the protein CASSLRTGLISPLHF. The whole variable domain, filled in from reference TRBV5-6 and TRBJ1-6, reads DAGVTQSPTHLIKTRGQQVTLRCSPKSGHDTVSWYQQALGQGPQFIFQYYEEEERQRGNFPDRFSGHQFPNYSSELNVNALLLGDSALYLCASSLRTGLISPLHFGNGTRLTVT.

The chain joins TRBV7-2 to TRBJ2-7; the D is unclear. CDR1 is SGHTA, CDR2 FQGNSA, per germline. V lost 5 bases and J 1 base, leaving 9 bases between the germline ends. This CDR3 is built from 13 residues. The CDR3 sequence is CASSHRESYEQYF. The DNA for the CDR3 is TGTGCCAGCAGCCACAGAGAATCCTACGAGCAGTACTTC.

The CDR3 spells CSVPAGATDTQYF. The CDR3 DNA reads as TGCAGCGTCCCAGCGGGGGCCACAGATACGCAGTATTTT. The chain employs TRBV29-1 and TRBJ2-3; 8 nucleotides line up with TRBD2. This CDR3 is built from 13 residues. Germline V gene sequence: CDR1 SQVTM, CDR2 ANQGSEA. The V gene end was trimmed by 6 bases and the J gene end by 2 bases; junction bases not matched to a gene: 4.

The J gene is TRBJ1-2, the V gene TRBV5-1; D possibly corresponds to TRBD1 (6 bases). CDR3 length: 15 residues. Germline V CDR1 and CDR2: SGHRS, YFSETQ. V lost 0 bases and J 8 bases, leaving 17 bases between the germline ends. The CDR3 DNA reads as TGCGCCAGCAGCTTGGCGGGACAACCCTTGGAGGGCTACACCTTC. Protein sequence: CASSLAGQPLEGYTF. Drawing the rest from reference TRBV5-1 and TRBJ1-2, the complete variable domain is KAGVTQTPRYLIKTRGQQVTLSCSPISGHRSVSWYQQTPGQGLQFLFEYFSETQRNKGNFPGRFSGRQFSNSRSEMNVSTLELGDSALYLCASSLAGQPLEGYTFGSGTRLTVV.

This clone was counted a single time. This chain connects TRBV3-1 (or the pseudogene TRBV3-2) to TRBJ1-1; D remains unclear. The ends were cut back, 5 bases at V and 0 bases at J, with 7 bases in the middle. Germline V gene data show CDR1 as LGHDT and CDR2 as YNNKEL (reference sequence). The CDR3 covers 13 residues. In nucleotides, the CDR3 is TGTGCCAGCAGCGAGCGCATGAACACTGAAGCTTTCTTT. Amino acid sequence: CASSERMNTEAFF.